A selection of T cell receptor beta chains follows, all from one sample in a study of T cells in Graves' hyperthyroidism and ophthalmopathy. Via MiXCR, TCRdb re-called the multiplex PCR reads, giving one row per CDR3 protein. The top ten hold more than 9.5% of the sample, which has 350,000 to 400,000 distinct CDR3 sequences, 14% seen once. The sequenced sample consisted of blood. These receptors all stem from a woman in her sixties or seventies with Graves' hyperthyroidism. CDR3s include the opening cysteine and the closing phenylalanine or tryptophan. Each record gives: CDR3 protein, CDR3 DNA, J gene, clone size, V gene, D gene. D genes are given only for firm matches. Where a row states a size, it is once, few, many or the class of an expanded clone; other rows omit it.

CDR3aa: CASSHRDRAYNEQFF
CDR3nt: TGTGCCAGCAGCCATCGGGACAGGGCCTACAATGAGCAGTTCTTC
j_gene: TRBJ2-1
abundance: NA
v_gene: TRBV9
d_gene: TRBD1

CDR3aa: CASSQVVSGSSGETQYF
CDR3nt: TGCGCCAGCAGCCAAGTGGTTAGCGGGAGTAGCGGAGAGACCCAGTACTTC
j_gene: TRBJ2-5
abundance: few
v_gene: TRBV13
d_gene: TRBD2

CDR3aa: CSARATSRVWSYNEQFF
CDR3nt: TGCAGTGCTAGGGCGACTAGCCGTGTTTGGTCCTACAATGAGCAGTTCTTC
j_gene: TRBJ2-1
abundance: NA
v_gene: TRBV20-1
d_gene: TRBD2

CDR3aa: CASSYPGHLTGELFF
CDR3nt: TGTGCCAGCAGCTATCCGGGACACCTCACCGGGGAGCTGTTTTTT
j_gene: TRBJ2-2
abundance: many
v_gene: TRBV11-2
d_gene: NA

CDR3aa: CASSLDTNSNQPQHF
CDR3nt: TGTGCCAGCAGCTTAGATACAAATAGCAATCAGCCCCAGCATTTT
j_gene: TRBJ1-5
abundance: few
v_gene: TRBV7-8
d_gene: NA

CDR3aa: CASSDARAGDEQYF
CDR3nt: TGCGCCAGCAGTGATGCGCGGGCCGGGGACGAGCAGTACTTC
j_gene: TRBJ2-7
abundance: many
v_gene: TRBV10-1
d_gene: NA

CDR3aa: CSARDGRGETQYF
CDR3nt: TGCAGTGCTAGAGACGGGAGGGGAGAGACCCAGTACTTC
j_gene: TRBJ2-5
abundance: many
v_gene: TRBV20-1
d_gene: TRBD2

CDR3aa: CSVDRLAGYNEQFF
CDR3nt: TGCAGCGTTGATAGGCTAGCGGGTTACAATGAGCAGTTCTTC
j_gene: TRBJ2-1
abundance: NA
v_gene: TRBV29-1
d_gene: TRBD2

CDR3aa: CASSPEETQYF
CDR3nt: TGTGCCAGCTCACCAGAAGAGACCCAGTACTTC
j_gene: TRBJ2-5
abundance: many
v_gene: TRBV18
d_gene: NA

CDR3aa: CASSPYPSSGTGESTEAFF
CDR3nt: TGCGCCAGCAGCCCCTACCCCTCCTCCGGGACAGGGGAATCCACGGAAGCTTTCTTT
j_gene: TRBJ1-1
abundance: few
v_gene: TRBV4-1
d_gene: TRBD1

CDR3aa: CASSIPSGSSYNEQFF
CDR3nt: TGTGCCAGTAGTATCCCCAGCGGGAGCTCCTACAATGAGCAGTTCTTC
j_gene: TRBJ2-1
abundance: many
v_gene: TRBV19
d_gene: TRBD2

CDR3aa: CSAVRGGRAWNEQFF
CDR3nt: TGCAGTGCTGTCCGGGGCGGGAGGGCGTGGAATGAGCAGTTCTTC
j_gene: TRBJ2-1
abundance: many
v_gene: TRBV20-1
d_gene: TRBD2

CDR3aa: CASSLETLLWEGIPQFF
CDR3nt: TGTGCCAGCAGCCTAGAGACTCTACTCTGGGAGGGTATACCGCAATTCTTC
j_gene: TRBJ2-1
abundance: many
v_gene: TRBV11-3
d_gene: TRBD2

CDR3aa: CASSPSGTGVPYEQYF
CDR3nt: TGTGCCAGCAGCCCGTCCGGGACAGGGGTACCTTACGAGCAGTACTTC
j_gene: TRBJ2-7
abundance: NA
v_gene: TRBV7-9
d_gene: TRBD1

CDR3aa: CASSYDPRRGGGDEQFF
CDR3nt: TGTGCCAGCAGTTACGATCCCAGGAGGGGCGGTGGGGATGAGCAGTTCTTC
j_gene: TRBJ2-1
abundance: many
v_gene: TRBV6-1
d_gene: NA

CDR3aa: CASSRGGNTEAFF
CDR3nt: TGTGCCAGCTCACGAGGGGGGAACACTGAAGCTTTCTTT
j_gene: TRBJ1-1
abundance: many
v_gene: TRBV18
d_gene: NA

CDR3aa: CAWSALQWDRGTYEQYF
CDR3nt: TGTGCCTGGAGTGCATTACAATGGGACAGGGGTACTTACGAGCAGTACTTC
j_gene: TRBJ2-7
abundance: many
v_gene: TRBV30
d_gene: TRBD1

CDR3aa: CAISSTSGRTGANVLTF
CDR3nt: TGTGCCATCAGCTCGACTAGCGGGAGGACTGGGGCCAACGTCCTGACTTTC
j_gene: TRBJ2-6
abundance: NA
v_gene: TRBV10-3
d_gene: TRBD2

CDR3aa: CASSLNGRNEQFF
CDR3nt: TGCGCCAGCAGCCTGAACGGGCGCAATGAGCAGTTCTTC
j_gene: TRBJ2-1
abundance: NA
v_gene: TRBV5-1
d_gene: NA

CDR3aa: CASSNPSGASTDTQYF
CDR3nt: TGCGCCAGCAGCAACCCCTCGGGGGCTAGCACAGATACGCAGTATTTT
j_gene: TRBJ2-3
abundance: many
v_gene: TRBV5-1
d_gene: NA

CDR3aa: CASSHGTDYGYTF
CDR3nt: TGCGCCAGCAGCCACGGGACAGACTATGGCTACACCTTC
j_gene: TRBJ1-2
abundance: few
v_gene: TRBV4-1
d_gene: TRBD1

CDR3aa: CASSLVGTGFETQYF
CDR3nt: TGTGCCAGCAGCTTAGTTGGGACAGGGTTCGAGACCCAGTACTTC
j_gene: TRBJ2-5
abundance: NA
v_gene: TRBV7-9
d_gene: TRBD1